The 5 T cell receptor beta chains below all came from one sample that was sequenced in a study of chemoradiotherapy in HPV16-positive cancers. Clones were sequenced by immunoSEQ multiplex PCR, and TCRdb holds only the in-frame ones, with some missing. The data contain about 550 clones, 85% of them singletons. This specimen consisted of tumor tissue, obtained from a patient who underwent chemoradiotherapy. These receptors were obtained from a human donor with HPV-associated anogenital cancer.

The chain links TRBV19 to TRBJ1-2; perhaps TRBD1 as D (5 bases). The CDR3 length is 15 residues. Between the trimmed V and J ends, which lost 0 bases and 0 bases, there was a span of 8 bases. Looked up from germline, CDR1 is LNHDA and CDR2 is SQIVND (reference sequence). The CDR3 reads CASSIDWGPNYGYTF. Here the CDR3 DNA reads TGTGCCAGTAGTATAGACTGGGGACCTAACTATGGCTACACCTTC.

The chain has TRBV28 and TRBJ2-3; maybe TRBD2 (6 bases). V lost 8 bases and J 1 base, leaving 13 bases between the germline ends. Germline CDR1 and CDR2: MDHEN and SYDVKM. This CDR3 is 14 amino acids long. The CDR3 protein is CASRPGVGTDTQYF. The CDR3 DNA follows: TGTGCCAGCCGGCCGGGGGTGGGCACAGATACGCAGTATTTT.

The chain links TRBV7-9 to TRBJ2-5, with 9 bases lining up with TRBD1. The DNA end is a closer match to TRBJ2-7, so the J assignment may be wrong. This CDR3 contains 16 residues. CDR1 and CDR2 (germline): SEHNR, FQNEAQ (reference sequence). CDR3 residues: CASSFPATGGSYEQYF. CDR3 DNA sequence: TGTGCCAGCAGCTTCCCCGCGACAGGGGGCTCCTACGAGCAGTACTTC.

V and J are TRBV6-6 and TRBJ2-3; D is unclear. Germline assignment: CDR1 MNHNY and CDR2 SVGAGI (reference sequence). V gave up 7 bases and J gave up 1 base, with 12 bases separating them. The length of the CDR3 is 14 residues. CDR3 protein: CASIPRAGTDTQYF. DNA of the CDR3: TGTGCCAGCATCCCTCGGGCCGGCACAGATACGCAGTATTTT.

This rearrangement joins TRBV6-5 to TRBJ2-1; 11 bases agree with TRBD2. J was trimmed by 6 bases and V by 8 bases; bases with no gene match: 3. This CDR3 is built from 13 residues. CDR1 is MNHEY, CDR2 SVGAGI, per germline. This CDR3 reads CASGLAGSNEQFF. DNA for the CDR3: TGTGCCAGCGGACTAGCGGGCTCCAATGAGCAGTTCTTC.